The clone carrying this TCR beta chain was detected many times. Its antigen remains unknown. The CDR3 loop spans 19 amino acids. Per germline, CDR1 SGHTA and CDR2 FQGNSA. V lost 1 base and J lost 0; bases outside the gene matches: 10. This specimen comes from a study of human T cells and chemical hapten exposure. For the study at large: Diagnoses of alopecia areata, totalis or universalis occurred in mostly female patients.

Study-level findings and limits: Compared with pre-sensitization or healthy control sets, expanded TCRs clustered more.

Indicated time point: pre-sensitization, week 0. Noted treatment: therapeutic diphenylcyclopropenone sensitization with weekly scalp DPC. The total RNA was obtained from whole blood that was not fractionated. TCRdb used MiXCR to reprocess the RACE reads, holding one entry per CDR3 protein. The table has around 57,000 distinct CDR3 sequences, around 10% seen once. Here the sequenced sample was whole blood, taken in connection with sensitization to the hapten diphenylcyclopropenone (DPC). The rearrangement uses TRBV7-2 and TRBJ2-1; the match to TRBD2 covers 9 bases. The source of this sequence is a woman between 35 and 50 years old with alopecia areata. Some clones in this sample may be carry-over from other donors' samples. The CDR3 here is CASSLEALAGLASYNEQFF. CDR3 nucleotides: TGTGCCAGCAGCTTAGAAGCACTAGCGGGCTTAGCCTCCTACAATGAGCAGTTCTTC.